This T cell receptor (beta chain) is drawn from a study of post-analysis software for immune sequencing data. Turning to the study itself: Some patients lacked subtype; others had relapsing-remitting, secondary progressive or progressive-relapsing disease.

Each TCR beta cDNA library carried unique molecular identifiers. With roughly 1 to 10 million T cells as the source, roughly 500,000 cDNA molecules resulted. In TCRdb, the PCR reads were re-called with MiXCR into one record per CDR3 protein. The sample yields about 820,000 distinct CDR3 sequences, approximately 50% seen once. Whole-study results and caveats: Co-batched samples clustered tightly together by F measure. There were a few TRBV segments more frequent in patients than controls, and TRBV5-6, TRBV5-1 and TRBV20-1 were among them. Controls showed significantly higher normalized Chao1 diversity than did multiple sclerosis patients.

A remark on this clonotype: The target antigen is unknown.

Trimming left V 0 bases short and J 7 bases short, with 10 bases between. Germline V gives CDR1 SGHRS, CDR2 YFSETQ. There are 13 residues in the CDR3. V gene TRBV5-1 combines with J gene TRBJ1-1; no clear D. The source is a girl aged 5-17 years with multiple sclerosis. Sequences were obtained from blood. The CDR3 region has the DNA TGCGCCAGCAGCTTGGTCCCCGCAGGTGAAGCTTTCTTT. This sequence encodes CASSLVPAGEAFF.